One sample yielded the 5 T cell receptor beta chains listed below, sequenced in a study (dated by TCRdb to the mid-2010s). Libraries were prepared through multiplex PCR. Sequenced on an Ion Torrent PGM. Adaptor-ligated barcode primers were used to amplify TRBV12-4/TRBJ1-2 clonotypes in the approximately 24-patient analysis. TCRdb redid the processing of the public reads, applying fastp at Q25 and MiXCR, and retained in-frame beta chains. Every CDR3 protein is listed once, alongside the most common genes and DNA of its rows. Within this sample are some 97 distinct CDR3 sequences, with less than 3% of them counted one time only. The ten largest account for under 40% of the sample. Sequenced input: memory CD4+ T cells sorted from blood. The cell subset or site tag for this specimen amounts to: memory CD4+ T cells, CD4+CD45RO+CD25-. All receptors come from a female donor with breast cancer.

This clonotype is large in the sample. The V gene is TRBV12-3 or TRBV12-4, the J gene TRBJ1-2; D gene unclear. The CDR3 has 11 amino acids. Trimming removed 3 bases at V and 7 bases at J, with 6 bases between. The CDR3 spells CASSFLGGYTF. CDR3 nucleotides: TGTGCCAGCAGTTTTCTGGGTGGCTACACCTTC.

In its sample, this clonotype ranks as large. The V and J genes are TRBV12-3 or TRBV12-4 and TRBJ1-2; a weak D match, TRBD1 (5 bases). This CDR3 has 13 amino acids. Trimming cost V 2 bases and J 7 bases, with 11 bases left between them. CDR3 DNA sequence: TGTGCCAGCAGTTTAATAGGGGTTGCTGGCTACACCTTC. It codes for CASSLIGVAGYTF.

This clonotype is labeled large. The V gene is TRBV12-3 or TRBV12-4, the J gene TRBJ1-2, with TRBD1 matching 10 bases. The CDR3 sequence is 14 residues long. V was clipped by 6 bases and J by 4 bases; unmatched bases: 5. The CDR3 reads CASRPGTGVYGYTF. CDR3 bases: TGTGCCAGCAGGCCCGGGACAGGGGTCTATGGCTACACCTTC.

By share of the sample, this clonotype is medium-sized. The chain employs TRBV12-3 or TRBV12-4 and TRBJ1-2; a possible D gene is TRBD1 (5 bases). Trimming removed 5 bases from V and 4 bases from J, with 11 bases in between. The CDR3 is made up of 13 amino acids. DNA of the CDR3: TGTGCCAGCAGTCTGGACATGATCTATGGCTACACCTTC. Its translation is CASSLDMIYGYTF.

This clonotype rates as hyperexpanded. The rearrangement joins TRBV12-3 or TRBV12-4 to TRBJ1-2; a weak D match, TRBD1 (6 bases). The V and J ends lost 4 bases and 4 bases respectively, with 7 bases between them. The CDR3 contains 12 residues. Written as DNA, the CDR3 is TGTGCCAGCAGTTGGGACACCTATGGCTACACCTTC. As protein: CASSWDTYGYTF.